This T cell receptor beta chain derives from a study of cytomegalovirus exposure and HLA in healthy donors. J gave up 3 bases and V 4 bases, and 9 bases lay outside the gene matches. The germline V gene encodes CDR1 MNHEY and CDR2 SMNVEV (reference sequence). CDR3 length equals 16 residues. This clone was counted a few times. The PCR had 60 Vbeta and 13 Jbeta primers. The data were produced by immunoSEQ multiplex PCR, yet TCRdb's version contains in-frame clones alone and is incomplete. The table has 100,000 to 150,000 clones, around 9% seen once; the top ten hold about 7.5%. The sample consisted of PBMCs. The V and J genes are TRBV27 and TRBJ1-1, with TRBD1 matching 9 bases. This TCR was recovered from a woman aged 40 to 50 in good health and CMV-seropositive. CDR3 sequence (DNA): TGTGCCAGCAGTTACAGGGGGCTAGGGGTTGACACTGAAGCTTTCTTT. This sequence encodes CASSYRGLGVDTEAFF.